The rows below give T cell receptor beta chains drawn from one sample of a study of blood T cell repertoires in COVID-19. The protocol was immunoSEQ multiplex PCR, while the TCRdb copy is restricted to in-frame clones and leaves out a portion. The sample lists over 40,000 clones, 75% to 90% seen once, with about 7.7% in the top ten. The sequencing input was peripheral blood. The receptors stem from a man aged 55 to 70 with active COVID-19. Each CDR3 is given with its conserved first and last residue. A D gene is named only where the DNA matches it firmly. Not every row has a clone size; where given, it reads once, few, many or a size class.

size	J	V	D	CDR3	DNA
-	TRBJ2-5	TRBV24-1	TRBD2	CATSAMGREETQYF	TGTGCCACCAGTGCCATGGGGAGGGAGGAGACCCAGTACTTC
-	TRBJ2-7	TRBV28	-	CASKVSDSFSSYEQYF	TGTGCCAGCAAAGTCAGCGACAGCTTCAGCTCCTACGAGCAGTACTTC
-	TRBJ2-5	TRBV4-2	TRBD2	CASSRNAGGQETQYF	TGTGCCAGCAGCCGGAACGCGGGAGGCCAAGAGACCCAGTACTTC
-	TRBJ1-6	TRBV18	TRBD1	CASSPTDRGNSPLHF	TGTGCCAGCTCCCCCACGGACAGGGGTAATTCACCCCTCCACTTT
-	TRBJ2-1	TRBV5-6	TRBD2	CASSHPGLAGGPGNEQFF	TGTGCCAGCAGCCACCCGGGACTAGCGGGAGGGCCTGGGAATGAGCAGTTCTTC
-	TRBJ1-2	TRBV5-4	TRBD1	CASSPGQGGGYTF	TGTGCCAGCAGCCCGGGACAGGGAGGGGGCTACACCTTC
few	TRBJ1-1	TRBV4-3	TRBD1	CASSPRGQGGMNTEAFF	TGCGCCAGCAGCCCAAGAGGACAGGGGGGGATGAACACTGAAGCTTTCTTT
-	TRBJ1-6	TRBV5-8	TRBD1	CASSPPGQAYNSPLHF	TGTGCCAGCAGTCCTCCGGGACAGGCCTATAATTCACCCCTCCACTTT
-	TRBJ2-1	TRBV29-1	-	CSVEHHNEQFF	TGCAGCGTTGAACATCATAATGAGCAGTTCTTC
few	TRBJ2-7	TRBV5-1	-	CASSLVVSPYEQYF	TGCGCCAGCAGCTTGGTGGTCAGTCCCTACGAGCAGTACTTC
few	TRBJ1-6	TRBV6-5	-	CASREVGNSPLHF	TGTGCCAGCAGGGAGGTCGGTAATTCACCCCTCCACTTT
-	TRBJ1-6	TRBV27	-	CASSLSGAGNSPLHF	TGTGCCAGCAGTTTATCAGGGGCCGGTAATTCACCCCTCCACTTT
few	TRBJ2-3	TRBV7-8	-	CASSSGGLHSDTQYF	TGTGCCAGCAGCTCAGGGGGACTTCACTCAGATACGCAGTATTTT
-	TRBJ2-3	TRBV18	-	CASSPYTDTQYF	TGTGCCAGCTCACCGTACACAGATACGCAGTATTTT
-	TRBJ2-6	TRBV19	-	CASSIGSAGANVLTF	TGTGCCAGTAGTATAGGGAGCGCTGGGGCCAACGTCCTGACTTTC
once	TRBJ1-5	TRBV3-1/TRBV3-2	TRBD1	CASSLGTVPNQPQHF	TGTGCCAGCAGCCTAGGGACAGTCCCAAATCAGCCCCAGCATTTT
few	TRBJ1-4	TRBV4-1	-	CASSQVNLGWPEKLFF	TGCGCCAGCAGCCAAGTGAACCTTGGTTGGCCGGAAAAACTGTTTTTT
-	TRBJ2-7	TRBV27	TRBD2	CASNPLPGLSNYEQYF	TGTGCCAGCAATCCCTTGCCGGGACTATCTAACTACGAGCAGTACTTC
-	TRBJ2-5	TRBV7-9	-	CASRSISEETQYF	TGTGCCAGCAGGTCTATAAGCGAAGAGACCCAGTACTTC
-	TRBJ2-5	TRBV2	-	CASSVGLLGGASETQYF	TGTGCCAGCAGTGTAGGGCTCCTAGGGGGGGCCTCCGAGACCCAGTACTTC
once	TRBJ1-5	TRBV7-2	TRBD1	CASQGQGIQPQHF	TGTGCCTCACAAGGACAGGGCATTCAGCCCCAGCATTTT
-	TRBJ1-1	TRBV4-2	-	CASNHGGNTEAFF	TGTGCCAGCAACCACGGAGGGAACACTGAAGCTTTCTTT
-	TRBJ1-5	TRBV23-1	-	CASSHPAAGGRYF	TGCGCCAGCAGTCATCCCGCTGCCGGGGGAAGATATTTT
once	TRBJ1-4	TRBV29-1	TRBD1	CSVATLDRGREKLFF	TGCAGCGTTGCGACTTTGGACAGGGGGCGTGAAAAACTGTTTTTT
-	TRBJ2-3	TRBV9	-	CASSADSGDTQYF	TGTGCCAGCAGCGCAGACTCTGGGGATACGCAGTATTTT
-	TRBJ1-2	TRBV18	-	CASSPNRGQGGYTF	TGTGCCAGCTCACCCAATAGGGGTCAAGGTGGCTACACCTTC
once	TRBJ2-1	TRBV28	TRBD1	CASTLGTGWNEQFF	TGTGCCAGCACCTTAGGGACAGGGTGGAATGAGCAGTTCTTC
once	TRBJ1-1	TRBV14	-	CASSPPSADSIGTEAFF	TGTGCCAGCAGCCCCCCCTCCGCCGACAGTATCGGCACTGAAGCTTTCTTT
-	TRBJ2-5	TRBV6-1	-	CASSEARRSQETQYF	TGTGCCAGCAGTGAAGCGAGGCGGTCACAAGAGACCCAGTACTTC
-	TRBJ2-7	TRBV12-3/TRBV12-4	-	CASSQSYEQYF	TGTGCCAGCAGCCAGTCCTACGAGCAGTACTTC
-	TRBJ1-2	TRBV7-2	TRBD1	CASSDQAGTGGGYTF	TGTGCCAGCAGCGACCAAGCTGGGACAGGAGGTGGCTACACCTTC
-	TRBJ2-1	TRBV13	-	CASSLTGFNNEQFF	TGTGCCAGCAGCTTAACGGGTTTTAACAATGAGCAGTTCTTC
-	TRBJ2-3	TRBV24-1	TRBD2	CATSDLGGSGGDTQYF	TGTGCCACCAGTGATTTAGGCGGGAGTGGGGGAGATACGCAGTATTTT
-	TRBJ2-1	TRBV18	TRBD2	CASSPPAASGLYNEQFF	TGTGCCAGCTCACCACCGGCGGCTAGCGGGCTATACAATGAGCAGTTCTTC
-	TRBJ2-5	TRBV6-2/TRBV6-3	-	CASSYGRPRAETQYF	TGTGCCAGCAGTTACGGGCGCCCCAGGGCCGAGACCCAGTACTTC
-	TRBJ2-5	TRBV30	TRBD2	CAWKGGSVYKETQYF	TGTGCCTGGAAGGGCGGGAGTGTTTATAAGGAGACCCAGTACTTC
-	TRBJ2-1	TRBV5-1	TRBD2	CASSLEASGSSYNEQFF	TGCGCCAGCAGCTTGGAGGCTAGCGGAAGCTCCTACAATGAGCAGTTCTTC